The T cell receptor beta chain under discussion was sequenced for a study of T cells in Graves' hyperthyroidism and ophthalmopathy. Broader study findings: Blood also held most thyroid clonotypes expanded beyond 0.001.

There were TCR beta CDR3 regions amplified from RNA transcripts. HTBI primers were employed in a first-round RT-PCR of the TCR CDR3. TCRdb reanalysed the multiplex PCR reads using MiXCR and keeps one entry per CDR3 protein. Among over 200,000 distinct CDR3 sequences, more than 15% were seen once, and the ten largest hold roughly 50%. V was pared by 5 bases and J by 5 bases, with 1 base of the junction left unmatched. This CDR3 is 12 amino acids long. Per germline, CDR1 DFQATT and CDR2 SNEGSKA (reference sequence). Turning to this clonotype: Antigen: not known.

Sequenced input: blood. The TCR sequence derives from a man aged 50 to 59 with Graves' hyperthyroidism. The V call is TRBV20-1, the J call TRBJ2-7, with 12 bases fitting TRBD1. The CDR3 here is CSAWDRGHEQYF. The CDR3 nucleotides read TGCAGTGCTTGGGACAGGGGGCACGAGCAGTACTTC.